This TCR beta chain was sequenced in a study of T cells after yellow fever vaccination. Across the study: SMART-Seq v4 Ultra Low Input prepared the low-cell-number fractions. Whole-study results and caveats: Abundant clonotypes (contaminants from the bulk population) could be present in FACS-sorted repertoires.

The 5'RACE template-switching step produced TCR cDNA and added a universal primer site and UMIs. MiXCR, applied by TCRdb to the 5' RACE reads, yields one record per CDR3 protein. This table has a few hundred thousand distinct CDR3 sequences, under 3.5% appearing once. This clonotype came up a few times. What it recognizes is unknown. Germline CDR1 and CDR2: KGHSH and LQKENI. Between the trimmed V and J ends, which lost 3 bases and 5 bases, there was a span of 22 bases. This CDR3 contains 17 residues. The clonotype originates from a man aged 18-30 years who received the YFV17D yellow fever vaccine. The sequencing used CD4+ T cells sorted from PBMCs, collected 10 days after the yellow fever booster vaccination. This chain uses TRBV18 with TRBJ1-1; D may be TRBD1 (5 bases). CDR3 sequence (DNA): TGTGCCAGCTCACCCCGGGTGCGGGGGTGGGGGGAGACTGAAGCTTTCTTT. Protein product: CASSPRVRGWGETEAFF.